The 32 T cell receptor beta chains below come from one sample, sequenced in a study of CD8 T cells in Susac syndrome. cDNA came from around 0.54 to 1 ug RNA primed by random hexamers. TCRdb re-called the immunoSEQ multiplex PCR reads through MiXCR, storing one row per CDR3 protein. The table has 180,000 or so distinct CDR3 sequences, over 90% seen once. The sequenced material came from CD4+ T cells from PBMCs. The receptor source for this set is a human donor with multiple sclerosis.

The chain employs TRBV3-1 and TRBJ1-1; D call uncertain. The CDR3 has 17 residues. The germline V gene has CDR1 LGHDT and CDR2 YNNKEL (reference sequence). The V end was cut by 1 base, the J end by 0 bases, with 15 bases between. This chain's CDR3 is CASSQGRTVLLNTEAFF. In DNA form, the CDR3 reads TGTGCCAGCAGCCAAGGGCGGACGGTCCTATTGAACACTGAAGCTTTCTTT. Filled out from reference TRBV3-1 and TRBJ1-1, the complete variable domain reads DTAVSQTPKYLVTQMGNDKSIKCEQNLGHDTMYWYKQDSKKFLKIMFSYNNKELIINETVPNRFSPKSPDKAHLNLHINSLELGDSAVYFCASSQGRTVLLNTEAFFGQGTRLTVV.

The rearrangement links TRBV30 to TRBJ2-5; 7 bases map to TRBD1. V trimming: 1 base; J trimming: 4 bases; junction bases outside the gene matches: 6. Looked up from germline, CDR1 is GTSNPN and CDR2 is SVGIG (reference sequence). The CDR3 is made up of 14 amino acids. CDR3 nucleotide sequence: TGTGCCTGGAGTGGGACCTACAGGGGAGAGACCCAGTACTTC. The encoded protein is CAWSGTYRGETQYF. Full variable domain (outside the CDR3, taken from reference TRBV30 and TRBJ2-5): SQTIHQWPATLVQPVGSPLSLECTVEGTSNPNLYWYRQAAGRGLQLLFYSVGIGQISSEVPQNLSASRPQDRQFILSSKKLLLSDSGFYLCAWSGTYRGETQYFGPGTRLLVL.

DNA of the CDR3: TGCGCCAGCAGCTTACAACAGCCAGTCGATACGCAGTATTTT. As protein: CASSLQQPVDTQYF. The chain employs TRBV5-1 and TRBJ2-3; no firm D call. With 2 bases removed from V and 6 bases from J, the gap between germline ends came to 13 bases. Germline V gene sequence: CDR1 SGHRS, CDR2 YFSETQ. CDR3 length equals 14 residues.

The J gene is TRBJ2-3, the V gene TRBV12-3 or TRBV12-4; D might be TRBD1 or TRBD2, each matching 5 bases. The CDR3 loop spans 13 amino acids. Trimming removed 3 bases at V and 6 bases at J, with 10 bases between. CDR3 sequence: CASSLRGKDTQYF. The CDR3 coding sequence is TGTGCCAGCAGTTTGAGGGGAAAGGATACGCAGTATTTT.

This chain connects TRBV11-2 to TRBJ1-2; TRBD1 matches 7 bases. Germline assignment: CDR1 SGHAT and CDR2 FQNNGV. Unmatched junction bases numbered 1, after V lost 3 bases and J lost 0 bases. This CDR3 is 14 amino acids long. Written as DNA, the CDR3 is TGTGCCAGCAGCTTCGGGACAGCTAACTATGGCTACACCTTC. This translates into CASSFGTANYGYTF.

This clonotype was seen only a few times. The chain joins TRBV9 to TRBJ1-1, with D perhaps matching TRBD1 (5 bases). Germline CDR1 and CDR2: SGDLS and YYNGEE. This CDR3 region has 13 residues. The V end was cut by 5 bases, the J end by 1 base, with 9 bases between. DNA for the CDR3: TGTGCCAGCAGTACCACAGGGAACACTGAAGCTTTCTTT. The encoded protein is CASSTTGNTEAFF.

This clonotype has just one count. V and J are TRBV29-1 and TRBJ2-3, with a weak D call TRBD2 (6 bases). Looked up from germline, CDR1 is SQVTM and CDR2 is ANQGSEA. CDR3 length: 13 residues. V shed 4 bases and J shed 1 base, with 9 bases lying between them. The CDR3 spells CSVGRAGTDTQYF. The DNA of the CDR3 is TGCAGCGTTGGGAGGGCGGGCACAGATACGCAGTATTTT.

This sequence joins TRBV30 and TRBJ1-1; the D is unclear. The CDR3 runs to 11 residues. V was clipped by 5 bases and J by 5 bases, with 9 bases between them. In germline, CDR1 is GTSNPN, CDR2 SVGIG (reference sequence). The CDR3 DNA sequence: TGTGCCTGGGGAGCCCTGACTGAAGCTTTCTTT. This sequence encodes CAWGALTEAFF. The full variable domain, in which reference TRBV30 and TRBJ1-1 provide the parts outside the CDR3, is SQTIHQWPATLVQPVGSPLSLECTVEGTSNPNLYWYRQAAGRGLQLLFYSVGIGQISSEVPQNLSASRPQDRQFILSSKKLLLSDSGFYLCAWGALTEAFFGQGTRLTVV.

This sequence joins TRBV12-3 or TRBV12-4 and TRBJ1-1; 7 nucleotides agree with TRBD1. V lost 4 bases to trimming and J lost 5 bases; unmatched junction nucleotides: 7. CDR3 size: 14 residues. The CDR3 loop is CASSWDSSGTEAFF. DNA for the CDR3: TGTGCCAGCAGTTGGGACAGCAGCGGGACTGAAGCTTTCTTT.

The rearrangement uses TRBV20-1 and TRBJ2-3; D perhaps matches TRBD2 (7 bases). The CDR3 length is 14 residues. Germline lookup yields CDR1 DFQATT and CDR2 SNEGSKA (reference sequence). Trimming took off 5 bases at V and 6 bases at J, with 18 bases between the two ends. CDR3: CSAGGAPGADTQYF. CDR3 sequence (DNA): TGCAGTGCTGGGGGGGCCCCGGGCGCGGATACGCAGTATTTT.

The rearrangement links TRBV20-1 to TRBJ2-2; 9 nucleotides match TRBD2. The CDR3 consists of 16 residues. The germline gives CDR1 DFQATT, CDR2 SNEGSKA (reference sequence). V was clipped by 3 bases and J by 2 bases; unmatched bases: 7. The CDR3 loop reads CSASNSGGSNTGELFF. In nucleotides, the CDR3 is TGCAGTGCTAGTAACAGCGGGGGGTCCAACACCGGGGAGCTGTTTTTT.

The gene calls are TRBV20-1 and TRBJ1-1, with D perhaps TRBD1 (5 bases). Germline assignment: CDR1 DFQATT and CDR2 SNEGSKA (reference sequence). V shed 4 bases and J shed 4 bases, with 13 bases lying between them. This CDR3 has 13 residues. The CDR3 sequence: CSATLGDRTEAFF. CDR3 in DNA: TGCAGTGCTACGTTGGGGGATCGCACTGAAGCTTTCTTT.

CDR3 bases: TGCGCCAGCAGCCAAGAAAGAGGGACGTCCTTCAATCAGCCCCAGCATTTT. Residues: CASSQERGTSFNQPQHF. The chain employs TRBV4-1 and TRBJ1-5; D is possibly TRBD1 (5 bases). The germline gives CDR1 MGHRA, CDR2 YSYEKL. The V end was cut by 0 bases, the J end by 3 bases, with 15 bases between. The CDR3 runs to 17 residues.

This chain links TRBV2 with TRBJ1-6; D is ambiguous. V gave up 0 bases and J gave up 12 bases, with 6 bases separating them. The CDR3 runs 12 residues. Germline V gene lookup returns CDR1 SNHLY and CDR2 FYNNEI. The chain's CDR3 is CASSEANRPLHF. CDR3 DNA sequence: TGTGCCAGCAGTGAAGCGAACAGACCCCTCCACTTT.

The V gene is TRBV19, the J gene TRBJ2-1; D ambiguous. Per the germline V gene, CDR1 is LNHDA and CDR2 is SQIVND (reference sequence). Trimming stripped 9 bases from V and 7 bases from J, with 10 bases between. The CDR3 length is 11 residues. CDR3 nucleotide sequence: TGTGCCAGCACGAAGTGGAATGAGCAGTTCTTC. This sequence encodes CASTKWNEQFF.

The V call is TRBV20-1, the J call TRBJ1-6, with 10 bases identical to TRBD1. Germline CDR1 reads DFQATT; CDR2 reads SNEGSKA (reference sequence). V was clipped by 6 bases and J by 9 bases; unmatched bases: 8. This CDR3 is 14 amino acids long. The CDR3 here is CSAGKGQGGSPLHF. The CDR3 DNA reads TGCAGTGCCGGGAAAGGACAGGGGGGTTCACCCCTCCACTTT.

This CDR3 reads CASTRTGEGANVLTF. The CDR3 region has the DNA TGTGCCAGCACTCGAACCGGTGAAGGGGCCAACGTCCTGACTTTC. This chain links TRBV3-1 with TRBJ2-6; D is unresolved. V dropped 7 bases and J dropped 4 bases, with 14 bases sitting between them. The germline V gene encodes CDR1 LGHDT and CDR2 YNNKEL (reference sequence). The CDR3 runs 15 residues.

The chain carries TRBV19 and TRBJ1-5; a weak D match, TRBD1 (6 bases). The V gene's germline CDR1 is LNHDA and CDR2 SQIVND (reference sequence). V was trimmed by 7 bases and J by 4 bases, leaving 8 bases between them. This CDR3 contains 12 residues. CDR3 in DNA: TGTGCCAGTACGAGGGGGAATCAGCCCCAGCATTTT. Translating gives CASTRGNQPQHF.

The chain uses TRBV3-1 and TRBJ1-5; TRBD1 might be the D (6 bases). Germline CDR1 is LGHDT and CDR2 is YNNKEL (reference sequence). This CDR3 comprises 15 residues. The V end was cut by 2 bases, the J end by 6 bases, with 14 bases between. CDR3 sequence (DNA): TGTGCCAGCAGCCAAACACGGGGGGCGGGTCAGCCCCAGCATTTT. Its translation is CASSQTRGAGQPQHF. Full variable domain (missing parts from reference TRBV3-1 and TRBJ1-5): DTAVSQTPKYLVTQMGNDKSIKCEQNLGHDTMYWYKQDSKKFLKIMFSYNNKELIINETVPNRFSPKSPDKAHLNLHINSLELGDSAVYFCASSQTRGAGQPQHFGDGTRLSIL.

The V call is TRBV7-8, the J call TRBJ2-1; TRBD2 is a possible D gene (5 bases). V gave up 5 bases and J gave up 9 bases, with 17 bases separating them. Germline V CDR1 and CDR2: SGHVS, FQNEAQ. This CDR3 contains 14 residues. The chain's CDR3 is CASSETYLRGEQFF. Here the CDR3 DNA reads TGTGCCAGCAGCGAAACCTACCTCCGGGGTGAGCAGTTCTTC.

This rearrangement joins TRBV3-1 to TRBJ1-5; 8 bases align to TRBD1. The CDR3 consists of 13 residues. V was clipped by 4 bases and J by 7 bases; unmatched bases: 3. Germline V gives CDR1 LGHDT, CDR2 YNNKEL (reference sequence). The CDR3 DNA reads as TGTGCCAGCAGCCGACAGGGGAAGCAGCCCCAGCATTTT. This encodes CASSRQGKQPQHF. The full variable domain, completed using reference TRBV3-1 and TRBJ1-5, is DTAVSQTPKYLVTQMGNDKSIKCEQNLGHDTMYWYKQDSKKFLKIMFSYNNKELIINETVPNRFSPKSPDKAHLNLHINSLELGDSAVYFCASSRQGKQPQHFGDGTRLSIL.

V usage is TRBV11-2 and J usage is TRBJ2-3, with D possibly TRBD1 on 6 matching bases. CDR1 SGHAT and CDR2 FQNNGV come from the germline V gene. The ends were cut back, 5 bases at V and 7 bases at J, with 22 bases in the middle. This CDR3 spans 16 amino acids. Here the CDR3 DNA reads TGTGCCAGCAGCCCCCAAAGGGGGAACACCAGGTATACGCAGTATTTT. Its protein is CASSPQRGNTRYTQYF.

The chain recombines TRBV20-1 with TRBJ2-5; D is possibly TRBD2 (6 bases). The V gene lost 8 bases and the J gene lost 4 bases, with 17 bases spanning the gap. Looked up from germline, CDR1 is DFQATT and CDR2 is SNEGSKA (reference sequence). The CDR3 loop spans 13 amino acids. The CDR3 loop reads CSLRTGGRETQYF. The CDR3 DNA is TGCAGTCTTAGGACCGGGGGTAGAGAGACCCAGTACTTC.

The rearrangement links TRBV19 to TRBJ2-7; 7 positions agree with TRBD1. Germline CDR1 LNHDA, CDR2 SQIVND (reference sequence). V trimming: 5 bases; J trimming: 0 bases; junction bases outside the gene matches: 10. This CDR3 comprises 16 residues. CDR3 in DNA: TGTGCCAGTAGTCCTTGGGACAGACGAGGCTCCTACGAGCAGTACTTC. This codes for CASSPWDRRGSYEQYF.

This chain joins TRBV7-2 and TRBJ1-1; D unresolved. Germline values: CDR1 SGHTA, CDR2 FQGNSA. This CDR3 has 14 residues. Trimming removed 5 bases at V and 1 base at J, with 11 bases between. The CDR3 reads CASSPTGRNTEAFF. CDR3 coding DNA: TGTGCCAGCAGCCCCACGGGCCGGAACACTGAAGCTTTCTTT.

V and J are TRBV3-1 and TRBJ2-7; D ambiguous. This CDR3 region has 14 residues. The V gene lost 2 bases and the J gene lost 1 base, with 9 bases spanning the gap. The germline V gene encodes CDR1 LGHDT and CDR2 YNNKEL (reference sequence). CDR3 in amino acids: CASSQTTASYEQYF. In DNA, the CDR3 is TGTGCCAGCAGCCAAACAACAGCGTCCTACGAGCAGTACTTC.

The CDR3 DNA reads as TGCAGTGCTAGGAAGGGAGGGGAGCGGCCCCAGCATTTT. The encoded protein is CSARKGGERPQHF. This chain links TRBV20-1 with TRBJ1-5; D possibly corresponds to TRBD1 (5 bases). Deletions cut 3 bases from V and 9 bases from J, with 15 bases between. The CDR3 loop spans 13 amino acids. Germline CDR1 is DFQATT and CDR2 is SNEGSKA (reference sequence).

The rearrangement joins TRBV30 to TRBJ2-3; 12 bases line up with TRBD2. Per germline, CDR1 GTSNPN and CDR2 SVGIG (reference sequence). J gave up 2 bases and V 2 bases, and 5 bases lay outside the gene matches. The CDR3 contains 16 residues. The CDR3 nucleotides read TGTGCCTGGAGTCCCGGACTAGCGGGGAACACAGATACGCAGTATTTT. This codes for CAWSPGLAGNTDTQYF.

This chain links TRBV5-1 with TRBJ1-2; D gene ambiguous. V shed 4 bases and J shed 4 bases, with 11 bases lying between them. CDR1 and CDR2 from the germline V gene are SGHRS and YFSETQ. The length of the CDR3 is 13 residues. The chain's CDR3 is CASSVREGYGYTF. For the CDR3, the DNA is TGCGCCAGCAGCGTCCGGGAAGGCTATGGCTACACCTTC.

This chain joins TRBV20-1 and TRBJ2-7; D uncertain. Between the trimmed V and J ends, which lost 5 bases and 7 bases, there was a span of 18 bases. The length of the CDR3 is 13 residues. From germline, CDR1 is DFQATT and CDR2 SNEGSKA (reference sequence). The CDR3 DNA follows: TGCAGTGCTCCCCGGGTGGGGTGGGTGGAGCAGTACTTC. Its translation is CSAPRVGWVEQYF.

This clonotype was seen only once. The V gene is TRBV25-1, the J gene TRBJ1-6, with D possibly being TRBD1 (6 bases). V shed 7 bases and J shed 7 bases, with 14 bases lying between them. The CDR3 runs to 14 residues. Germline V gene data show CDR1 as MGHDK and CDR2 as SYGVNS. CDR3 protein: CASTWDTGNSPLHF. The DNA for the CDR3 is TGTGCCAGCACCTGGGACACCGGCAATTCACCCCTCCACTTT.

V gene TRBV12-5 combines with J gene TRBJ2-2; D is uncertain. Germline values: CDR1 LGHNT, CDR2 FRNRAP. Trimming cost V 5 bases and J 7 bases, with 11 bases left between them. The CDR3 extends over 13 amino acids. CDR3 in amino acids: CASGLGRYGELFF. The CDR3 DNA is TGTGCTAGTGGTCTAGGACGATACGGGGAGCTGTTTTTT.